This T cell receptor (beta chain) was identified during a study of cytomegalovirus exposure and HLA in healthy donors. CDR1 is SGHTA and CDR2 is FQGNSA in the germline V gene. The J segment lost 0 bases and the V segment lost 6 bases, leaving 4 bases of the junction unmatched. This CDR3 spans 14 amino acids. Primers included in the PCR were 60 Vbeta and 13 Jbeta primers. In the original analysis: In a later analysis, some 11 million of 65 million to 80 million unique beta chains occurred in at least two donors. Method: immunoSEQ multiplex PCR; TCRdb's copy keeps in-frame clones and lacks some. V and J calls and clone size come straight from that table; D and trimming were deduced from the DNA. The sample data list 150,000 or so clones.

Sequencing used PBMCs. The genes are TRBV7-2 and TRBJ1-1; TRBD1 aligns across 7 bases. The sequence was collected from a man between 18 and 29 years old in good health and CMV-seronegative. The DNA of the CDR3 is TGTGCCAGCAGGGTAGGGGGCGTGAACACTGAAGCTTTCTTT. Translating it yields CASRVGGVNTEAFF.